Listed below are T cell receptor beta chains from one sample, sequenced in a study of blood T cell repertoires in COVID-19. TCRdb's table, derived via immunoSEQ multiplex PCR, lists solely in-frame clones and lacks some. In the table there are some 230,000 clones, roughly four fifths of which are singletons. Sequenced input: peripheral blood. These receptors were taken from a woman older than 75 with COVID-19, enrolled during active disease. CDR3s include the opening cysteine and the closing phenylalanine or tryptophan. A D gene is named only where the DNA matches it firmly. Expanded clones are given a class, and other clones once, few, many or no size at all.

abundance	d_gene	j_gene	v_gene	CDR3nt	CDR3aa
.	TRBD2	TRBJ2-1	TRBV15	TGTGCCACCAGGAGAGGGGTCAGCGGGGGGTTGAATGAGCAGTTCTTC	CATRRGVSGGLNEQFF
.	TRBD1	TRBJ2-7	TRBV10-3	TGTGCCATCGGCGACAGGGGTTTGGGAGTAGACTACGAGCAGTACTTC	CAIGDRGLGVDYEQYF
.	TRBD1	TRBJ1-2	TRBV5-1	TGCGCCAGCAGCTTGTCACCACAGGGGAATAACTATGGCTACACCTTC	CASSLSPQGNNYGYTF
.	.	TRBJ1-5	TRBV7-2	TGTGCCAGCAGCTTAGTCCAGGGTCAGCCCCAGCATTTT	CASSLVQGQPQHF
few	.	TRBJ2-4	TRBV28	TGTGCCAGCAGTGTCTCTATTGTGCGGGCCAAAAACATTCAGTACTTC	CASSVSIVRAKNIQYF
.	.	TRBJ1-2	TRBV7-2	TGTGCCAGCAGCTCCCCCGGGAGGGTGAGTGGCTACACCTTC	CASSSPGRVSGYTF
few	.	TRBJ2-6	TRBV29-1	TGCAGCGTTGTAGCTGGGGCCAACGTCCTGACTTTC	CSVVAGANVLTF
.	.	TRBJ2-6	TRBV11-2	TGTGCCAGCAGCCGACAGGTTTTGTCTGGGGCCAACGTCCTGACTTTC	CASSRQVLSGANVLTF
few	.	TRBJ1-3	TRBV28	TGTGCCAGCAGTTTAGTCAGCTCTGGAAACACCATATATTTT	CASSLVSSGNTIYF
.	TRBD1	TRBJ1-5	TRBV5-8	TGTGCCAGCAGCTTGGATGGCAGGGGGTTTATCAATCAGCCCCAGCATTTT	CASSLDGRGFINQPQHF
.	.	TRBJ1-5	TRBV15	TGTGCCACAGAGGATGGGGGAGGGGGACGGGATAGCAATCAGCCCCAGCATTTT	CATEDGGGGRDSNQPQHF
.	.	TRBJ2-5	TRBV7-2	TGTGCCAGCAGCCGTACTTGGGGGGGGCGAGAGACCCAGTACTTC	CASSRTWGGRETQYF
once	.	TRBJ2-7	TRBV7-8	TGTGCCAGCAGCTTAGTCAGCGGCGAGCAGTACTTC	CASSLVSGEQYF
.	TRBD1	TRBJ2-7	TRBV11-1	TGTGCCAGCACCCTCGGGACAGGGGGCTCCTACGAGCAGTACTTC	CASTLGTGGSYEQYF
once	.	TRBJ1-4	TRBV4-1	TGCGCCAGCAGCCAAGATAAGGGGATTAATGAAAAACTGTTTTTT	CASSQDKGINEKLFF
.	.	TRBJ1-6	TRBV7-3	TGTGCCAGCAGCTTACTAGGGAGGAATTCACCCCTCCACTTT	CASSLLGRNSPLHF
.	.	TRBJ1-1	TRBV5-1	TGCGCCAGCAGCTTGGACCGACAGTTACCCTCGAGCACTGAAGCTTTCTTT	CASSLDRQLPSSTEAFF
.	TRBD2	TRBJ2-2	TRBV19	TGTGCCAGTAGTCTTCAGCGGGGGAACACCGGGGAGCTGTTTTTT	CASSLQRGNTGELFF
.	TRBD1	TRBJ1-1	TRBV5-1	TGCGCCAGCAGTTTCGGACAGGGTACTGAAGCTTTCTTT	CASSFGQGTEAFF
.	.	TRBJ2-7	TRBV27	TGTGCCAGCAGCCTCGGCGGCGAGCAGTACTTC	CASSLGGEQYF
.	.	TRBJ2-1	TRBV5-4	TGTGCCAGCAGCTTGGGAGGAGGTATCTACAATGAGCAGTTCTTC	CASSLGGGIYNEQFF
.	TRBD1	TRBJ1-5	TRBV6-5	TGTGCCAGCGTATATCTAAGGGGGCTCAATCAGCCCCAGCATTTT	CASVYLRGLNQPQHF
.	TRBD1	TRBJ1-1	TRBV5-4	TGTGCCAGCAGCCCGACAGGGAGTGGGGAAGCTTTCTTT	CASSPTGSGEAFF
.	TRBD1	TRBJ1-1	TRBV27	TGTGCCAGCAGTTTACAACAGGGGGCCATCAACACTGAAGCTTTCTTT	CASSLQQGAINTEAFF
.	TRBD2	TRBJ2-1	TRBV6-4	TGTGCCAGCAGCCAAACTAGCGGACCCTACAATGAGCAGTTCTTC	CASSQTSGPYNEQFF
once	TRBD1	TRBJ2-1	TRBV5-8	TGTGCCAGCAGCTTTGGGGACAGCTCCTACAATGAGCAGTTCTTC	CASSFGDSSYNEQFF
few	TRBD2	TRBJ2-1	TRBV6-6	TGTGCCAGCAGTTACGAGCGGGGGGGCCGGGATGAGCAGTTCTTC	CASSYERGGRDEQFF